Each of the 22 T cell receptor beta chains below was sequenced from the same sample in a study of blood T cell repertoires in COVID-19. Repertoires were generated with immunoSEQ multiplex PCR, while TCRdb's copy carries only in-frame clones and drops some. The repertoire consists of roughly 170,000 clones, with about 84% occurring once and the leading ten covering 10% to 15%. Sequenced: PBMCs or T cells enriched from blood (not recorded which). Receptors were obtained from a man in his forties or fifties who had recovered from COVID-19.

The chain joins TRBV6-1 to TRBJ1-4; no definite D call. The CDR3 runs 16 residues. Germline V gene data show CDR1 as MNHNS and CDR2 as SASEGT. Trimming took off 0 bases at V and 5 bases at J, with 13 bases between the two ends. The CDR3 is CASSEAQARSNEKLFF. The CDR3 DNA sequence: TGTGCCAGCAGTGAAGCCCAAGCCAGGTCGAATGAAAAACTGTTTTTT.

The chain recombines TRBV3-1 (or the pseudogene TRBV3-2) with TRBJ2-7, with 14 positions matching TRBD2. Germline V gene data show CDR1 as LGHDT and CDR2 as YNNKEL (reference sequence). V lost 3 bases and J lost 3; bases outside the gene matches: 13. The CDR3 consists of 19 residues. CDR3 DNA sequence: TGTGCCAGCAGCCACCGACCAGGGACTAGCGGGGGCGCCCGCTACGAGCAGTACTTC. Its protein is CASSHRPGTSGGARYEQYF.

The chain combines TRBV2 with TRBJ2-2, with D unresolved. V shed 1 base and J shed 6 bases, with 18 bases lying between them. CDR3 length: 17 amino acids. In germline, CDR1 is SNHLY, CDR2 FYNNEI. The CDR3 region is CASSEGKGRPSAGELFF. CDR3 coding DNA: TGTGCCAGCAGTGAAGGAAAAGGCAGGCCAAGTGCCGGGGAGCTGTTTTTT.

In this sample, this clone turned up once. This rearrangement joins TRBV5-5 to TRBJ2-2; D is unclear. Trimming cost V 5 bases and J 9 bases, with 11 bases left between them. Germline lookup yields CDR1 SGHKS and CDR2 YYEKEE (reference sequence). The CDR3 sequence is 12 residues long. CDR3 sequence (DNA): TGTGCCAGCAGTCCAGTTACCTGGGAGCTGTTTTTT. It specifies CASSPVTWELFF.

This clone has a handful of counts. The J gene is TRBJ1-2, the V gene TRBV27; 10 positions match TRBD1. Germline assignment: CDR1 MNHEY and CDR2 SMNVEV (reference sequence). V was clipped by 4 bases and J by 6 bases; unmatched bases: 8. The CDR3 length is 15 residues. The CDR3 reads CASSSPDRGFDGYTF. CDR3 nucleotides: TGTGCCAGCAGTTCCCCGGACAGGGGGTTCGATGGCTACACCTTC.

CDR3 in amino acids: CASSQDGTGGEGYTF. The CDR3, as DNA: TGCGCCAGCAGCCAAGATGGTACAGGGGGGGAGGGCTACACCTTC. This chain joins TRBV4-1 and TRBJ1-2; 8 bases line up with TRBD1. The CDR3 length is 15 residues. V trimming: 0 bases; J trimming: 8 bases; junction bases outside the gene matches: 8. Germline CDR1 MGHRA, CDR2 YSYEKL.

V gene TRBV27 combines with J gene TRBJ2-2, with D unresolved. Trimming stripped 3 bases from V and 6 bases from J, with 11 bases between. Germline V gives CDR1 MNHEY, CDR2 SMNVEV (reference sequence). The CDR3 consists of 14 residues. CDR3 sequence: CASSFSGFAGELFF. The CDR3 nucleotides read TGTGCCAGCAGTTTCTCAGGTTTCGCCGGGGAGCTGTTTTTT.

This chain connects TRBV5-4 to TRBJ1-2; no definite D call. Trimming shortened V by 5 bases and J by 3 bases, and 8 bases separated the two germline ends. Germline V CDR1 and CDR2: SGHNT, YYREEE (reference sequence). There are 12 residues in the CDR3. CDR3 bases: TGTGCCAGCAGGGGCGTGGACTATGGCTACACCTTC. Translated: CASRGVDYGYTF.

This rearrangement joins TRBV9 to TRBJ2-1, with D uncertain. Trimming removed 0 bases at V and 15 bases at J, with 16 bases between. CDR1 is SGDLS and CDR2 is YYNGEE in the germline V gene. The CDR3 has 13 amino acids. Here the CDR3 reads CASSVATEFARFF. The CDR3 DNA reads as TGTGCCAGCAGCGTAGCTACGGAGTTTGCTCGGTTCTTC.

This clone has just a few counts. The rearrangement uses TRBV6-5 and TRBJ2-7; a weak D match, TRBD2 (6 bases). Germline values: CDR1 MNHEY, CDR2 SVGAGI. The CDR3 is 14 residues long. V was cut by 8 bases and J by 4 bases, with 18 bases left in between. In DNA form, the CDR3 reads TGTGCCAGCGAGGAGGGAATGAAATTTTACGAGCAGTACTTC. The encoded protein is CASEEGMKFYEQYF.

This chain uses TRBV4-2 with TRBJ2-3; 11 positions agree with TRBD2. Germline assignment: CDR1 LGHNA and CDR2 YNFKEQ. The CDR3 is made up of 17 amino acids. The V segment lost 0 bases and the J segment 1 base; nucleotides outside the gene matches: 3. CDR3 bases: TGTGCCAGCAGCCAAGATCTACTAGCGGGGGGCACAGATACGCAGTATTTT. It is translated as CASSQDLLAGGTDTQYF.

CDR3 in DNA: TGTGCCAGCTCACCACCCCCAGGGCCATCCTACAATGAGCAGTTCTTC. This gives the protein CASSPPPGPSYNEQFF. V gene TRBV18 combines with J gene TRBJ2-1, with D perhaps matching TRBD1 (5 bases). Germline CDR1 and CDR2: KGHSH and LQKENI. The ends were cut back, 0 bases at V and 1 base at J, with 10 bases in the middle. The CDR3 is 16 amino acids.

Here the CDR3 DNA reads TGTGCCAGTAGTATTGTTGGTACGGGTAATTCACCCCTCCACTTT. Its translation: CASSIVGTGNSPLHF. This sequence joins TRBV19 and TRBJ1-6; D unresolved. CDR3 length: 15 amino acids. Germline V gives CDR1 LNHDA, CDR2 SQIVND (reference sequence). Trimming removed 3 bases from V and 6 bases from J, with 12 bases in between.

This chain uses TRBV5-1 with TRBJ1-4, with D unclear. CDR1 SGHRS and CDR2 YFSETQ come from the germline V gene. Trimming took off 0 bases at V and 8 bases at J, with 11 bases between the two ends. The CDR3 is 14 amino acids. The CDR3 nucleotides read TGCGCCAGCAGCTTGGGAGGGCTTTGGGAAAAACTGTTTTTT. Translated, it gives CASSLGGLWEKLFF. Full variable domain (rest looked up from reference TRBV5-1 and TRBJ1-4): KAGVTQTPRYLIKTRGQQVTLSCSPISGHRSVSWYQQTPGQGLQFLFEYFSETQRNKGNFPGRFSGRQFSNSRSEMNVSTLELGDSALYLCASSLGGLWEKLFFGSGTQLSVL.

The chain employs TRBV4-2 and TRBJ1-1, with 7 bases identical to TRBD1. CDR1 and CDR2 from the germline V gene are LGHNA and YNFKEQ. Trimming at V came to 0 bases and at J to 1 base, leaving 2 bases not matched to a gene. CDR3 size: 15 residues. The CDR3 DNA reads TGTGCCAGCAGCCAAGACAGGGGGTCGAACACTGAAGCTTTCTTT. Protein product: CASSQDRGSNTEAFF.

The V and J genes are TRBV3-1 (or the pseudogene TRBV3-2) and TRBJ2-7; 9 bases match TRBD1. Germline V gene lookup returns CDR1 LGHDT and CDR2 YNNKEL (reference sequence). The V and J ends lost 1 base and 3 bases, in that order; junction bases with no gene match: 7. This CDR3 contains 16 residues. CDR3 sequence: CASSQGGQGVIYEQYF. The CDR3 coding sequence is TGTGCCAGCAGCCAAGGGGGACAGGGTGTAATCTACGAGCAGTACTTC.

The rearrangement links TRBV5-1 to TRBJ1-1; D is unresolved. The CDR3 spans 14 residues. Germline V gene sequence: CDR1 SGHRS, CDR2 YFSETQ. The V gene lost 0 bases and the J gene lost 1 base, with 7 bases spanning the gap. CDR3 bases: TGCGCCAGCAGCTTGGGGGAGTGGAACACTGAAGCTTTCTTT. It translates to CASSLGEWNTEAFF. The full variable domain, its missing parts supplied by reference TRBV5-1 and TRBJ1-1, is KAGVTQTPRYLIKTRGQQVTLSCSPISGHRSVSWYQQTPGQGLQFLFEYFSETQRNKGNFPGRFSGRQFSNSRSEMNVSTLELGDSALYLCASSLGEWNTEAFFGQGTRLTVV.

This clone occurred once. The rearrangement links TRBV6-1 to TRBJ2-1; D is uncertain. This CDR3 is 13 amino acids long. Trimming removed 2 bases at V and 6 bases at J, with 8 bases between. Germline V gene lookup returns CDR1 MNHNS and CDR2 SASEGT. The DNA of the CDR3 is TGTGCCAGCAGTGAATTGAGGATCAATGAGCAGTTCTTC. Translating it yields CASSELRINEQFF.

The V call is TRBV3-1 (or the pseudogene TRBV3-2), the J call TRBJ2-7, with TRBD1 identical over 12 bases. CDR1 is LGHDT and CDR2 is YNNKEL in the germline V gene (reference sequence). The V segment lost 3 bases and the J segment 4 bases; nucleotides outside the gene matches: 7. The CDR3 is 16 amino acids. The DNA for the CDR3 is TGTGCCAGCAGCCACCCCGTGGGACAGGGGGCGTACGAGCAGTACTTC. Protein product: CASSHPVGQGAYEQYF.

The CDR3 DNA reads TGTGCCAGTAGTCCCGGACAGGGTCGATACGTTTACGAGCAGTACTTC. Amino acids: CASSPGQGRYVYEQYF. This chain connects TRBV19 to TRBJ2-7, with 8 bases lining up with TRBD1. The CDR3 runs to 16 residues. Germline-derived CDR1 and CDR2 are LNHDA and SQIVND (reference sequence). The V and J ends lost 5 bases and 4 bases, in that order; junction bases with no gene match: 13.

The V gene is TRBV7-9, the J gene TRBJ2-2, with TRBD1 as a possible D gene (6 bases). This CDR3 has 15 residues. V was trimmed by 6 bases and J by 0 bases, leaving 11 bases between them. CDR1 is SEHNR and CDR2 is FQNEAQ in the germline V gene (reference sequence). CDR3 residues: CASSPGTPNTGELFF. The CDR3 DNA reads TGTGCCAGCAGTCCCGGGACACCGAACACCGGGGAGCTGTTTTTT. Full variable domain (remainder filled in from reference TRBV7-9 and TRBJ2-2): DTGVSQNPRHKITKRGQNVTFRCDPISEHNRLYWYRQTLGQGPEFLTYFQNEAQLEKSRLLSDRFSAERPKGSFSTLEIQRTEQGDSAMYLCASSPGTPNTGELFFGEGSRLTVL.

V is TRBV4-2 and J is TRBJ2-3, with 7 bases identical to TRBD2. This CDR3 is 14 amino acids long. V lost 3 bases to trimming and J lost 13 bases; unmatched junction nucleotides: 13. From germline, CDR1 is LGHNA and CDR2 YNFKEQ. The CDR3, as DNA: TGTGCCAGCAGCCAGGAGATGGTGACTAGCCATGAGTATTTT. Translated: CASSQEMVTSHEYF.